Each of the 17 T cell receptor beta chains below was sequenced from the same sample in a study of blood T cell repertoires in COVID-19. Only in-frame clones appear in the TCRdb table, and some are missing; sequencing was by immunoSEQ multiplex PCR. The sample has roughly 150,000 clones, just under 85% seen once. The sample consisted of PBMCs or T cells enriched from blood (not recorded which). These receptors were taken from a middle-aged woman who had recovered from COVID-19.

The V gene is TRBV2, the J gene TRBJ2-7; unclear D gene. The length of the CDR3 is 20 residues. Germline-derived CDR1 and CDR2 are SNHLY and FYNNEI. With 4 bases removed from V and 5 bases from J, the gap between germline ends came to 33 bases. CDR3 amino acids: CASSVASLEVSTFSTHEQYF. In DNA form, the CDR3 reads TGTGCCAGCAGTGTCGCCAGTCTTGAGGTTTCGACCTTCAGCACCCACGAGCAGTACTTC.

The V gene is TRBV4-1, the J gene TRBJ1-1; 8 positions match TRBD1. Looked up from germline, CDR1 is MGHRA and CDR2 is YSYEKL. V lost 3 bases and J lost 5; bases outside the gene matches: 8. The CDR3 is made up of 15 amino acids. The CDR3 here is CASSHGPGGETEAFF. As DNA, the CDR3 is TGCGCCAGCAGCCATGGACCAGGGGGCGAGACTGAAGCTTTCTTT.

This clone has more than one count but fewer than ten. The rearrangement uses TRBV9 and TRBJ2-1; 10 nucleotides match TRBD2. Germline V gene lookup returns CDR1 SGDLS and CDR2 YYNGEE. The CDR3 extends over 16 amino acids. V dropped 4 bases and J dropped 1; count of bases not matched to a gene: 5. This chain's CDR3 is CASSSKAGGSYNEQFF. The CDR3 bases are TGTGCCAGCAGCTCAAAAGCGGGGGGGTCCTACAATGAGCAGTTCTTC. Variable domain in full (rest from reference TRBV9 and TRBJ2-1): DSGVTQTPKHLITATGQRVTLRCSPRSGDLSVYWYQQSLDQGLQFLIQYYNGEERAKGNILERFSAQQFPDLHSELNLSSLELGDSALYFCASSSKAGGSYNEQFFGPGTRLTVL.

V gene TRBV27 combines with J gene TRBJ2-7, with 7 bases that match TRBD2. Germline loops: CDR1 MNHEY, CDR2 SMNVEV (reference sequence). J gave up 2 bases and V 4 bases, and 8 bases lay outside the gene matches. The CDR3 loop spans 15 amino acids. Here the CDR3 reads CASSSYAGDPYEQYF. For the CDR3, the DNA is TGTGCCAGCAGTTCTTACGCGGGAGACCCCTACGAGCAGTACTTC.

This clone turned up a few times. V is TRBV25-1 and J is TRBJ2-7; D is possibly TRBD1 (6 bases). Germline V CDR1 and CDR2: MGHDK, SYGVNS. The CDR3 is 15 amino acids. V was shortened by 3 bases and J by 2 bases, with 14 bases between the two germline ends. CDR3 sequence: CASSDRAGDPYEQYF. CDR3 in DNA: TGTGCCAGCAGTGACCGAGCAGGGGACCCCTACGAGCAGTACTTC.

The chain links TRBV19 to TRBJ2-3, with TRBD2 matching over 10 bases. CDR3 size: 15 residues. Trimming took 5 bases from V and 5 from J; bases not matched to a gene: 7. CDR1 and CDR2 (germline): LNHDA, SQIVND (reference sequence). CDR3 coding DNA: TGTGCCAGTAGTTCTAGCGGGGGTTGGGGAGATACGCAGTATTTT. Protein sequence: CASSSSGGWGDTQYF.

The chain combines TRBV4-1 with TRBJ2-3; 11 bases fit TRBD2. V was clipped by 1 base and J by 5 bases; unmatched bases: 5. The germline V gene has CDR1 MGHRA and CDR2 YSYEKL. CDR3 length equals 16 residues. The CDR3 nucleotides are TGCGCCAGCAGCCAAGGGGGGACTAGCGGAGGAGATACGCAGTATTTT. Translating it yields CASSQGGTSGGDTQYF.

The chain combines TRBV5-1 with TRBJ1-1; D remains unclear. Trimming removed 1 base at V and 2 bases at J, with 18 bases between. CDR3 size: 17 residues. The germline gives CDR1 SGHRS, CDR2 YFSETQ. The DNA of the CDR3 is TGCGCCAGCAGCTTGAGCGGCAGACGCCCCAGAAACACTGAAGCTTTCTTT. This sequence encodes CASSLSGRRPRNTEAFF.

The V call is TRBV15, the J call TRBJ2-3; a possible D gene is TRBD1 (6 bases). With 6 bases removed from V and 1 base from J, the gap between germline ends came to 11 bases. Germline V gene data show CDR1 as LNHNV and CDR2 as YYDKDF (reference sequence). The CDR3 contains 14 residues. CDR3 DNA: TGTGCCACCAGACAGGGTCTGGGCACAGATACGCAGTATTTT. Translating it yields CATRQGLGTDTQYF.

Comments on this clone: A read error may produce the germline difference seen at one junction end. The chain couples TRBV19 to TRBJ2-7; 9 bases agree with TRBD1. Per germline, CDR1 LNHDA and CDR2 SQIVND (reference sequence). The CDR3 spans 14 residues. CDR3 bases: TGTGCCAGTAGCATAGGGACAGGGCAGTACGAGCAGTACTTC. As protein: CASSIGTGQYEQYF. The entire variable domain, with the rest obtained from reference TRBV19 and TRBJ2-7, is as follows: DGGITQSPKYLFRKEGQNVTLSCEQNLNHDAMYWYRQDPGQGLRLIYYSQIVNDFQKGDIAEGYSVSREKKESFPLTVTSAQKNPTAFYLCASSIGTGQYEQYFGPGTRLTVT.

This clone was detected a few times. The chain has TRBV19 and TRBJ1-3; TRBD1 might be the D (5 bases). Trimming left V 4 bases short and J 2 bases short, with 15 bases between. This CDR3 comprises 16 residues. CDR1 LNHDA and CDR2 SQIVND come from the germline V gene (reference sequence). This CDR3 is CASSRPGGAAGNTIYF. For the CDR3, the DNA is TGTGCCAGTAGTAGGCCGGGGGGAGCCGCTGGAAACACCATATATTTT.

The chain uses TRBV7-2 and TRBJ1-2, with unresolved D. V lost 1 base, J lost 0 bases, and 18 bases lay in between. This CDR3 is 18 amino acids long. Germline V CDR1 and CDR2: SGHTA, FQGNSA. CDR3 protein: CASSLGQSNGNPNYGYTF. CDR3 sequence (DNA): TGTGCCAGCAGCTTAGGCCAAAGCAACGGGAACCCTAACTATGGCTACACCTTC.

The chain employs TRBV7-9 and TRBJ1-1, with D tentatively TRBD1 (5 bases). With 7 bases removed from V and 7 bases from J, the gap between germline ends came to 19 bases. The CDR3 runs 14 residues. Germline V gene lookup returns CDR1 SEHNR and CDR2 FQNEAQ (reference sequence). The CDR3 reads CASTPPWQGGEAFF. For the CDR3, the DNA is TGTGCCAGCACCCCACCCTGGCAGGGTGGTGAAGCTTTCTTT. Full variable domain (missing parts from reference TRBV7-9 and TRBJ1-1): DTGVSQNPRHKITKRGQNVTFRCDPISEHNRLYWYRQTLGQGPEFLTYFQNEAQLEKSRLLSDRFSAERPKGSFSTLEIQRTEQGDSAMYLCASTPPWQGGEAFFGQGTRLTVV.

The chain uses TRBV6-5 and TRBJ1-5; D not resolved. This CDR3 has 14 amino acids. CDR1 is MNHEY and CDR2 is SVGAGI in the germline V gene. The germline V and J ends were trimmed by 2 bases and 7 bases, with 12 bases remaining between them. The CDR3 spells CASSYGEGGQPQHF. CDR3 nucleotide sequence: TGTGCCAGCAGTTACGGGGAGGGTGGACAGCCCCAGCATTTT.

The chain joins TRBV2 to TRBJ1-2; perhaps TRBD1 as D (5 bases). The ends were cut back, 8 bases at V and 7 bases at J, with 17 bases in the middle. This CDR3 contains 13 residues. From germline, CDR1 is SNHLY and CDR2 FYNNEI. CDR3 sequence reads: CASGLRRDSGYTF. The CDR3 DNA reads as TGTGCCAGCGGTCTCCGACGTGACAGTGGCTACACCTTC.

J is TRBJ1-2 and V is TRBV23-1; possibly TRBD1 for D (6 bases). TRBV23-1 falls under the ORF class, with uncertain function. This CDR3 contains 14 residues. V was pared by 3 bases and J by 5 bases, with 13 bases between. The CDR3 sequence is CASSHQGKGYGYTF. For the CDR3, the DNA is TGCGCCAGCAGTCACCAGGGGAAAGGGTATGGCTACACCTTC.

The V call is TRBV12-3 or TRBV12-4, the J call TRBJ1-2, with a possible D match to TRBD1 (5 bases). Trimming shortened V by 6 bases and J by 8 bases, and 13 bases separated the two germline ends. This CDR3 is built from 12 residues. This chain's CDR3 is CASRSGSQGYTF. CDR3 coding DNA: TGTGCCAGCAGATCAGGGTCTCAAGGCTACACCTTC.